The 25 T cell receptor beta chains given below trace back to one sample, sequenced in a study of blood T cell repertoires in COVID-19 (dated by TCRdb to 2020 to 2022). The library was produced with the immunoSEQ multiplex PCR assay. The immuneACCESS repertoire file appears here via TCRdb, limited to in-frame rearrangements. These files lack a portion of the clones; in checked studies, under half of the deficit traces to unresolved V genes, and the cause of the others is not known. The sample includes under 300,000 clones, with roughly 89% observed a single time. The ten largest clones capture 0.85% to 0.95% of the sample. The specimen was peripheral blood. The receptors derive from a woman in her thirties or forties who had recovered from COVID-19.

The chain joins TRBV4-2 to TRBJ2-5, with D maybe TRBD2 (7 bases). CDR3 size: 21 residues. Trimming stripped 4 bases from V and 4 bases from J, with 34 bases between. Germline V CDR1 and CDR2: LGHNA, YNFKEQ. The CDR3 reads CASSPFGSGGGRGIGGETQYF. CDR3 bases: TGTGCCAGCAGCCCCTTCGGATCGGGGGGCGGGAGAGGCATAGGAGGAGAGACCCAGTACTTC.

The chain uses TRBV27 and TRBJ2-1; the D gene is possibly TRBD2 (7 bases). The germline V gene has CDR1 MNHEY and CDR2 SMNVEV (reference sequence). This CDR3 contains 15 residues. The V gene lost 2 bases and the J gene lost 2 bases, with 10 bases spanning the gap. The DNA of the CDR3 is TGTGCCAGCAGTTTAGAGCGGGACACCTACAATGAGCAGTTCTTC. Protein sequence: CASSLERDTYNEQFF.

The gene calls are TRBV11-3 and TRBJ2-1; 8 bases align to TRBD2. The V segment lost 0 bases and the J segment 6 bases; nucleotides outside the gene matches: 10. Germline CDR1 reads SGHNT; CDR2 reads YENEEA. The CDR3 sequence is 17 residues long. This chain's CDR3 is CASSLDRGAGVLNEQFF. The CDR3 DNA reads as TGTGCCAGCAGCTTAGATCGCGGAGCGGGAGTCCTCAATGAGCAGTTCTTC.

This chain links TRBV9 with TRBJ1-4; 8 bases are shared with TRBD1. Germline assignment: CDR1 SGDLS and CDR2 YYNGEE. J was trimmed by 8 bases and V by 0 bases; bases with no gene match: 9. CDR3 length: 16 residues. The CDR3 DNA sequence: TGTGCCAGCAGCGTAGAGGGCGGGACAGGCGGGGAAAAACTGTTTTTT. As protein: CASSVEGGTGGEKLFF. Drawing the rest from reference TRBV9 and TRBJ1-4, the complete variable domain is DSGVTQTPKHLITATGQRVTLRCSPRSGDLSVYWYQQSLDQGLQFLIQYYNGEERAKGNILERFSAQQFPDLHSELNLSSLELGDSALYFCASSVEGGTGGEKLFFGSGTQLSVL.

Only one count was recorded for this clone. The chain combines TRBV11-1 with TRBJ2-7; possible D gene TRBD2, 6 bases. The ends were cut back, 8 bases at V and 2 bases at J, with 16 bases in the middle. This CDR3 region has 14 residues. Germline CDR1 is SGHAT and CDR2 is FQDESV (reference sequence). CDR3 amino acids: CASGQSREPYEQYF. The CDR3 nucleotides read TGTGCCAGCGGCCAGTCCCGGGAGCCCTACGAGCAGTACTTC.

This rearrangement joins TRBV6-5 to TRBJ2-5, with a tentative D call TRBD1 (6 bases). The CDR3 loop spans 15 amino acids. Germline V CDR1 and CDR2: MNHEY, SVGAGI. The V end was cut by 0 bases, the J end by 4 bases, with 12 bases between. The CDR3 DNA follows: TGTGCCAGCAGTTACTCGGGGGCCATGGGAGAGACCCAGTACTTC. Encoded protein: CASSYSGAMGETQYF.

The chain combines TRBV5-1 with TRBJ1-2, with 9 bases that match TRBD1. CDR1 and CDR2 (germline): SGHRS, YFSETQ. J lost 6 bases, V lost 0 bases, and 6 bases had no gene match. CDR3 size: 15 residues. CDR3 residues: CASSLGSGQGNGYTF. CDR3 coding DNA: TGCGCCAGCAGCTTGGGTTCAGGACAGGGGAATGGCTACACCTTC. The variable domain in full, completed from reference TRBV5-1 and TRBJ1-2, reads KAGVTQTPRYLIKTRGQQVTLSCSPISGHRSVSWYQQTPGQGLQFLFEYFSETQRNKGNFPGRFSGRQFSNSRSEMNVSTLELGDSALYLCASSLGSGQGNGYTFGSGTRLTVV.

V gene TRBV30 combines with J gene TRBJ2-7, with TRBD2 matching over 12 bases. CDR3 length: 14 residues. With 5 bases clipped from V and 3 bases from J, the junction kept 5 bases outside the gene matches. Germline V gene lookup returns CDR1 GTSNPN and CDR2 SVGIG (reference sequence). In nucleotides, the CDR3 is TGTGCCTGGCGAGGACTAGCGGGAAGCTACGAGCAGTACTTC. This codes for CAWRGLAGSYEQYF.

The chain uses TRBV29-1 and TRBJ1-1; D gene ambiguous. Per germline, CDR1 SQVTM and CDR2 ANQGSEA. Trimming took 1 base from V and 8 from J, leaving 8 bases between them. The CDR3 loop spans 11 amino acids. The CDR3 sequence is CSVEVSVEAFF. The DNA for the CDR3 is TGCAGCGTTGAAGTCAGCGTGGAAGCTTTCTTT.

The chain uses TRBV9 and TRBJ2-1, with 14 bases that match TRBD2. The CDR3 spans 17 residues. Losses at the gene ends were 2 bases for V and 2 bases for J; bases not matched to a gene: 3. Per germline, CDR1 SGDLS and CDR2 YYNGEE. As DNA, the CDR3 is TGTGCCAGCAGCGTGGGACTAGCGGGAGTGGCCTACAATGAGCAGTTCTTC. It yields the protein CASSVGLAGVAYNEQFF.

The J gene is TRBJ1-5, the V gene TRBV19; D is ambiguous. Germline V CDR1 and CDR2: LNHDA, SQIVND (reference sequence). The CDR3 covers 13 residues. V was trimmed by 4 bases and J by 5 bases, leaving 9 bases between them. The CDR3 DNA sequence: TGTGCCAGTAGTACGACGGAGGATCAGCCCCAGCATTTT. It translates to CASSTTEDQPQHF.

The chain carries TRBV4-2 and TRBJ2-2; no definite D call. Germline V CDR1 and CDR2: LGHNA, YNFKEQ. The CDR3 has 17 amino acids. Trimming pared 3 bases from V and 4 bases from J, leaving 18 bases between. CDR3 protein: CASSHTPWVAGTGELFF. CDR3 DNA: TGTGCCAGCAGCCACACCCCCTGGGTAGCTGGCACCGGGGAGCTGTTTTTT.

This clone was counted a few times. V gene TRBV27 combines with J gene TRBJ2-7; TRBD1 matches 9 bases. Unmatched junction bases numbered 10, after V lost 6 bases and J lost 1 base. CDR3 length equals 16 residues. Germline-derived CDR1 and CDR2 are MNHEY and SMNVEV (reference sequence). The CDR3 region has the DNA TGTGCCAGCAGCCTCCATGGGACAGGGCCGTCCTACGAGCAGTACTTC. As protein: CASSLHGTGPSYEQYF.

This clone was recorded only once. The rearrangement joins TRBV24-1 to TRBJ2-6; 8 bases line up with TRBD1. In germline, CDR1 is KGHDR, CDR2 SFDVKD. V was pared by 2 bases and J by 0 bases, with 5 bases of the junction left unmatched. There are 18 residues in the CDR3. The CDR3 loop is CATSDSGTGHSGANVLTF. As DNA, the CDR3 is TGTGCCACCAGTGATTCTGGGACAGGACACTCTGGGGCCAACGTCCTGACTTTC.

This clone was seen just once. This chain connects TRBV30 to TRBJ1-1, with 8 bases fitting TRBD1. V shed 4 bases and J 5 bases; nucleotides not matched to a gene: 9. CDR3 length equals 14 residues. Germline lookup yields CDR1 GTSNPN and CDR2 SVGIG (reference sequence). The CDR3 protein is CAWNKGGTGTEAFF. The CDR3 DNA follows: TGTGCCTGGAACAAGGGCGGGACAGGTACTGAAGCTTTCTTT.

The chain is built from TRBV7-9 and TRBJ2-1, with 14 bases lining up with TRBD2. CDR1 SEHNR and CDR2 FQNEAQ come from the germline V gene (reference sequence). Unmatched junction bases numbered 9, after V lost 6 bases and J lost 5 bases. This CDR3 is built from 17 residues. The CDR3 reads CASSRLAGGPEDNEQFF. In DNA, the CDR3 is TGTGCCAGCAGTAGACTAGCGGGAGGGCCTGAAGACAATGAGCAGTTCTTC.

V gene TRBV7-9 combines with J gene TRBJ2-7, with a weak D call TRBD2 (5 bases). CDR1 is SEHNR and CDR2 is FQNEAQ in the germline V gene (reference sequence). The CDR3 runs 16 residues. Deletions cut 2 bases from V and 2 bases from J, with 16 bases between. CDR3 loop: CASSLRAEGDPYEQYF. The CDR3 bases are TGTGCCAGCAGCTTACGAGCGGAAGGAGACCCCTACGAGCAGTACTTC. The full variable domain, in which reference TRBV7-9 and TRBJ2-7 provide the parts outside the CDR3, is DTGVSQNPRHKITKRGQNVTFRCDPISEHNRLYWYRQTLGQGPEFLTYFQNEAQLEKSRLLSDRFSAERPKGSFSTLEIQRTEQGDSAMYLCASSLRAEGDPYEQYFGPGTRLTVT.

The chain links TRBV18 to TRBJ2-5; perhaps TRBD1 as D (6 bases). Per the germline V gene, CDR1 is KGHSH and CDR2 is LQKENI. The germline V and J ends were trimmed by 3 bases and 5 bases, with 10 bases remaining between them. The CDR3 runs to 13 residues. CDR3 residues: CASSPTGTETQYF. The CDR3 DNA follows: TGTGCCAGCTCACCTACAGGGACGGAGACCCAGTACTTC.

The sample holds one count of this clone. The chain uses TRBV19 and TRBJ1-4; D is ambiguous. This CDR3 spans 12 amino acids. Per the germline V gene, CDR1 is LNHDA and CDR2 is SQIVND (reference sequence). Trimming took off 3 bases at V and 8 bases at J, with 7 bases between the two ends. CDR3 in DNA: TGTGCCAGTAGTATCCACTGGGAAAAACTGTTTTTT. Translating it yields CASSIHWEKLFF.

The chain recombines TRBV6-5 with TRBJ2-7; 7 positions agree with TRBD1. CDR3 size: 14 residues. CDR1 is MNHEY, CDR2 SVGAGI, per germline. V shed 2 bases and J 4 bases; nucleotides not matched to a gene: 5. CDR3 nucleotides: TGTGCCAGCAGTTACACTGGGACAGCTTACGAGCAGTACTTC. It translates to CASSYTGTAYEQYF.

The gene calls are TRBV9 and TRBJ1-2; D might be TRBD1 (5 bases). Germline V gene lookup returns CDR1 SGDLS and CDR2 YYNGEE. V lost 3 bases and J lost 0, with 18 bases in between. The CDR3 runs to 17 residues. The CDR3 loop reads CASSGGREGSSNYGYTF. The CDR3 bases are TGTGCCAGCAGCGGAGGCAGGGAGGGATCTTCTAACTATGGCTACACCTTC.

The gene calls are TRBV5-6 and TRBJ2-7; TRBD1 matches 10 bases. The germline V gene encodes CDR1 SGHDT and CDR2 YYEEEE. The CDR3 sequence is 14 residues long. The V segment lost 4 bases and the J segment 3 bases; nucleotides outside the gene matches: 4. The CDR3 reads CASSRDRGFYEQYF. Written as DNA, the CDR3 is TGTGCCAGCAGCAGGGACAGGGGTTTCTACGAGCAGTACTTC.

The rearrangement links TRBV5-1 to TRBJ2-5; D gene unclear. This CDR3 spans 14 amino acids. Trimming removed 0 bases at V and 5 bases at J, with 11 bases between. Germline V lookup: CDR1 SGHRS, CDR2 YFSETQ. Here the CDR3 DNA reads TGCGCCAGCAGCTTGGCCTCGCCCCAGGAGACCCAGTACTTC. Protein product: CASSLASPQETQYF.

The CDR3 region is CASRADSNYGYTF. The CDR3 coding sequence is TGTGCCAGCAGGGCCGACAGCAACTATGGCTACACCTTC. The chain links TRBV27 to TRBJ1-2; possibly TRBD1 for D (5 bases). Germline V CDR1 and CDR2: MNHEY, SMNVEV (reference sequence). The CDR3 sequence is 13 residues long. V lost 6 bases to trimming and J lost 2 bases, with 10 bases between them.

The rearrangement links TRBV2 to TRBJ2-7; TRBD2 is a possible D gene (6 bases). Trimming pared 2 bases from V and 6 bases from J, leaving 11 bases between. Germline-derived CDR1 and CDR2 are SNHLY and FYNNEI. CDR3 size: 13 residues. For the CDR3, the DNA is TGTGCCAGCAGTGAAACTGGGAGGTCCGAGCAGTACTTC. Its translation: CASSETGRSEQYF.